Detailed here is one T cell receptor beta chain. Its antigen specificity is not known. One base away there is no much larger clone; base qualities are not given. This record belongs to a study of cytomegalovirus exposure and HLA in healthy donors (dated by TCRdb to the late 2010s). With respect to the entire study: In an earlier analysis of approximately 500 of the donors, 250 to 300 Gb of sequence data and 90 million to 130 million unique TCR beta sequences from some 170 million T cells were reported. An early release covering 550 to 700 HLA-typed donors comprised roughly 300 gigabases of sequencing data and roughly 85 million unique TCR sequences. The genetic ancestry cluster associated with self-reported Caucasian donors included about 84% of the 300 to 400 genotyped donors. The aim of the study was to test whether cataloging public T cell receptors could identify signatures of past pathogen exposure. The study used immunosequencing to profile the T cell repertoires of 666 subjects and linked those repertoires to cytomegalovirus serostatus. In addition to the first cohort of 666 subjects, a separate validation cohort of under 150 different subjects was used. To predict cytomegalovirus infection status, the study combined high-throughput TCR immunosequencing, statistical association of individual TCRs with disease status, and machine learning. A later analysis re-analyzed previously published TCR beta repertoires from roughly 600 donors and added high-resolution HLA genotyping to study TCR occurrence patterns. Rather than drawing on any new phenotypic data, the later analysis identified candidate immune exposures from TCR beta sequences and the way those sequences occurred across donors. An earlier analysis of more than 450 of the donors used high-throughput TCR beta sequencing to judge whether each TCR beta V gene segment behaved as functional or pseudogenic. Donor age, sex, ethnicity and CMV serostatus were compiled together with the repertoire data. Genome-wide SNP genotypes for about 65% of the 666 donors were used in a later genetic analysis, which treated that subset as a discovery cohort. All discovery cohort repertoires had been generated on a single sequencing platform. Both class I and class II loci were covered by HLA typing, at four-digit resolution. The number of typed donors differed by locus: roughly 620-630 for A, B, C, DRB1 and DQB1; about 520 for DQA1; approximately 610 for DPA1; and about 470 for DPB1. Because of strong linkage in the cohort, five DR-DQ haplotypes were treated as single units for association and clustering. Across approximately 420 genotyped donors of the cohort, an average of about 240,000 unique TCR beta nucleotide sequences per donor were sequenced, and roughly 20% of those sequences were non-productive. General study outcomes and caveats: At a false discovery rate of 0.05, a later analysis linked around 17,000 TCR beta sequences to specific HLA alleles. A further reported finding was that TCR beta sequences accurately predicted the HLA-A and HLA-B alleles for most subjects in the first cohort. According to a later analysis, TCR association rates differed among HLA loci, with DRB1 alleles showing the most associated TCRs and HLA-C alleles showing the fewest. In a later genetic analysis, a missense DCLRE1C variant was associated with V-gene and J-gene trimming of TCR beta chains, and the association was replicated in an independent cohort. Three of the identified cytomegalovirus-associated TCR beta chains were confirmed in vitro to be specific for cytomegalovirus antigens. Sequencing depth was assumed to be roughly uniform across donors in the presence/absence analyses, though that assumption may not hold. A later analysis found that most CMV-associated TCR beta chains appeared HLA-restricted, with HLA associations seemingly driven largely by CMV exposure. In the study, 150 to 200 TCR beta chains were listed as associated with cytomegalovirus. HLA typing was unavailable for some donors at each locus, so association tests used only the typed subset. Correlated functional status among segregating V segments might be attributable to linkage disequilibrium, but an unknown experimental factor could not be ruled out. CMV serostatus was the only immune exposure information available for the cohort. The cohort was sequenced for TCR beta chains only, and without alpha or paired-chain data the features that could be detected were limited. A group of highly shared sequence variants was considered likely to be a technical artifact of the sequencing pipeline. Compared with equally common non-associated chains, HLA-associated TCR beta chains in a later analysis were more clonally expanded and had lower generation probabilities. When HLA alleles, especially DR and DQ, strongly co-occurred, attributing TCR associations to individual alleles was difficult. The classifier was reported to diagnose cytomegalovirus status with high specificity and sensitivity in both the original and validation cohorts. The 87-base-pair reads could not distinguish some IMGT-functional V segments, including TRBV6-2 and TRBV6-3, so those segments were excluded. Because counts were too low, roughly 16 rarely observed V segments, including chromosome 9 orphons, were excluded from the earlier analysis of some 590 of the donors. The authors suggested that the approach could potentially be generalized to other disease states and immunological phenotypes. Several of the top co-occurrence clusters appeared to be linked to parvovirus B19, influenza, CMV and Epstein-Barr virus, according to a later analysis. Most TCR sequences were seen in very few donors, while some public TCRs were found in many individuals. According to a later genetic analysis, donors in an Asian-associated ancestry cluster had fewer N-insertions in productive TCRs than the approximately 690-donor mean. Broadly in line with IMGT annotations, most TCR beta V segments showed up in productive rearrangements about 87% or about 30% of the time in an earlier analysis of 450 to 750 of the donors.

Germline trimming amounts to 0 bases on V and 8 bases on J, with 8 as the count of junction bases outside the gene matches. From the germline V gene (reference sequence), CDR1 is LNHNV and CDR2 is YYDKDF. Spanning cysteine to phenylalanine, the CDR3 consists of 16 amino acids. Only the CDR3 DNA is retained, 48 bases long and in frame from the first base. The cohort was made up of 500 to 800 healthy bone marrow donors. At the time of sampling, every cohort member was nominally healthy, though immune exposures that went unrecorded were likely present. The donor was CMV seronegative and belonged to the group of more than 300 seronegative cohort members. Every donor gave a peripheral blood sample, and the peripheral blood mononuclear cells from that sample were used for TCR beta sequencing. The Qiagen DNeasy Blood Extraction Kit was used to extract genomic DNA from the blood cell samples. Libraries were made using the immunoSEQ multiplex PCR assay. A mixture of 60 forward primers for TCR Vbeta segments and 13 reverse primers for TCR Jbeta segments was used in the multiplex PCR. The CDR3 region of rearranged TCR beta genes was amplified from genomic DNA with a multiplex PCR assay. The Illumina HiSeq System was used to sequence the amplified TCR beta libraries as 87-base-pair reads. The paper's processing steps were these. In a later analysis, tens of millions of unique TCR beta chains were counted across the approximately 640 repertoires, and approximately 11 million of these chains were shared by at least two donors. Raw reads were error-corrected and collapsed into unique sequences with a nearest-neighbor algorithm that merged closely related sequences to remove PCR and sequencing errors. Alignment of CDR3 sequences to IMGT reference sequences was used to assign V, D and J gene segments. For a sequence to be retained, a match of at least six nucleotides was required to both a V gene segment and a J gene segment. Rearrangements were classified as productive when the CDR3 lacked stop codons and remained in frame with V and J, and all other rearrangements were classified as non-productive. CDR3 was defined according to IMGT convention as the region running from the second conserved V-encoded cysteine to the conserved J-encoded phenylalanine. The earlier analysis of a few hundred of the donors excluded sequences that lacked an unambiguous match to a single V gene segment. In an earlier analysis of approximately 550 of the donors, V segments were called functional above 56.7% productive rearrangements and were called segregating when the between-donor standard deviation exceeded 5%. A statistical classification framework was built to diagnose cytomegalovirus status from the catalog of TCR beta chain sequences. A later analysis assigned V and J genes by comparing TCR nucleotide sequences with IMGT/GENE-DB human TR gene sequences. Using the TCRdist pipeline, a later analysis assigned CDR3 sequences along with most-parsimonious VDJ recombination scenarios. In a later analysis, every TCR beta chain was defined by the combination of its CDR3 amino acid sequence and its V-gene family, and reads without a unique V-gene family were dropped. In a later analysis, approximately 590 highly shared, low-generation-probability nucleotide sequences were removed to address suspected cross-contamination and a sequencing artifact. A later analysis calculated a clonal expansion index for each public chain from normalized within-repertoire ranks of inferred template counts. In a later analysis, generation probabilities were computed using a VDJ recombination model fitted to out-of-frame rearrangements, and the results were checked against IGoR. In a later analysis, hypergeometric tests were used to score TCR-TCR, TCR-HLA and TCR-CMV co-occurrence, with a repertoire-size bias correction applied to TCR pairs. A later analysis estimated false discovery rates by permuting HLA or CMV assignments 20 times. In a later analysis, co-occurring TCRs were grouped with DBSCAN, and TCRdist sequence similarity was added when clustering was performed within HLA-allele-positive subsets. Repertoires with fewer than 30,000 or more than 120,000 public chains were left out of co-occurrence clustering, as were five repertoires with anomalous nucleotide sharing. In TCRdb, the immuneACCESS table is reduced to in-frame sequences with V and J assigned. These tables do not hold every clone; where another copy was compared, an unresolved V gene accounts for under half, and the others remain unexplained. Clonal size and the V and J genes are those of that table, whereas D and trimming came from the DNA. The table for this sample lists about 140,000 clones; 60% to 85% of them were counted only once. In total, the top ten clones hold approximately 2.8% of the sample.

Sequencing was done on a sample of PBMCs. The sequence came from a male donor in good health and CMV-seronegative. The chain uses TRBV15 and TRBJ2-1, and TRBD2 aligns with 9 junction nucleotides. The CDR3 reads CATSRDRSGGLDEQFF. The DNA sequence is TGTGCCACCAGCAGAGATCGTAGCGGGGGTTTGGATGAGCAGTTCTTC. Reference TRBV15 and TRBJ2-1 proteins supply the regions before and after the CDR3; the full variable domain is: DAMVIQNPRYQVTQFGKPVTLSCSQTLNHNVMYWYQQKSSQAPKLLFHYYDKDFNNEADTPDNFQSRRPNTSFCFLDIRSPGLGDTAMYLCATSRDRSGGLDEQFFGPGTRLTVL.